The rows below give T cell receptor beta chains drawn from one sample of a study of shared clonotypes between healthy human individuals. Sequencing was performed with immunoSEQ multiplex PCR; in TCRdb, only in-frame clones are kept and a portion is missing. The sample holds hundreds of thousands of clones, approximately 96% seen once. Sequencing was performed on naive CD8+ T cells sorted from blood. The receptors here all came from a woman in her 30s in good health. The CDR3 runs from the conserved cysteine through the conserved F or W. D genes are given only for firm matches. For some rows the clone size is stated as once, few or many, or as a class when expanded; others skip it.

cdr3_length j_call clone_size d_call v_call cdr3_aa cdr3_nt
16 TRBJ2-1 - - TRBV6-5 CASSSSGFSNYNEQFF TGTGCCAGCAGTTCGTCGGGGTTCTCAAATTACAATGAGCAGTTCTTC
15 TRBJ2-1 - TRBD2 TRBV28 CASREGTSGQNEQFF TGTGCCAGCAGGGAGGGGACTAGCGGGCAAAATGAGCAGTTCTTC
12 TRBJ2-7 - - TRBV7-9 CASSLGAYEQYF TGTGCCAGCAGCTTAGGAGCCTACGAGCAGTACTTC
15 TRBJ2-7 - - TRBV5-1 CASSFTDSSSYEQYF TGCGCCAGCAGCTTTACGGACAGTTCCTCCTACGAGCAGTACTTC
13 TRBJ2-7 - - TRBV28 CASSFSLLREQYF TGTGCCAGCAGTTTCTCGTTGCTCCGCGAGCAGTACTTC
16 TRBJ2-2 - TRBD2 TRBV27 CASSYSAGEVTGELFF TGTGCCAGCAGTTATTCAGCGGGAGAAGTTACCGGGGAGCTGTTTTTT
16 TRBJ2-7 once - TRBV7-8 CASSRLPGYRLDEQYF TGTGCCAGCAGCCGCCTCCCAGGGTATAGGCTCGACGAGCAGTACTTC
13 TRBJ2-1 - - TRBV28 CASSPGLAFEQFF TGTGCCAGCAGTCCCGGGTTGGCTTTCGAGCAGTTCTTC
12 TRBJ1-2 few TRBD1 TRBV2 CAYDKTGNGYTF TGTGCCTACGACAAGACAGGGAATGGCTACACCTTC
12 TRBJ2-1 - - TRBV5-6 CASSLGTDEQFF TGTGCCAGCAGCTTGGGGACGGATGAGCAGTTCTTC
14 TRBJ2-7 - TRBD1 TRBV30 CAWSVGTGGYEQYF TGTGCCTGGAGTGTAGGGACAGGGGGCTACGAGCAGTACTTC
12 TRBJ2-1 - - TRBV6-5 CASSYSMNEQFF TGTGCCAGCAGTTACTCGATGAATGAGCAGTTCTTC
14 TRBJ1-1 - - TRBV28 CASSREGENTEAFF TGTGCCAGCAGCCGCGAGGGGGAAAACACTGAAGCTTTCTTT
15 TRBJ2-7 - TRBD2 TRBV19 CASSMALAGVYEQYF TGTGCCAGTAGTATGGCCCTAGCGGGAGTATACGAGCAGTACTTC
18 TRBJ2-7 - TRBD2 TRBV4-1 CASSQVRTSGRVSYEQYF TGCGCCAGCAGCCAAGTGAGGACTAGCGGGAGGGTATCCTACGAGCAGTACTTC
14 TRBJ2-1 - TRBD1 TRBV19 CASSIGQGAFEQFF TGTGCCAGTAGTATAGGACAGGGGGCCTTTGAGCAGTTCTTC
16 TRBJ2-7 - TRBD2 TRBV5-6 CASTYSWGTSGSEQYF TGTGCCAGCACGTACTCGTGGGGGACTAGCGGGAGCGAGCAGTACTTC
15 TRBJ2-7 - TRBD2 TRBV7-7 CASSLATGGGYEQYF TGTGCCAGCAGCTTAGCGACGGGAGGCGGCTACGAGCAGTACTTC
12 TRBJ2-7 - TRBD1 TRBV19 CASSMTGLEQYF TGTGCCAGTAGTATGACAGGGCTCGAGCAGTACTTC
17 TRBJ1-1 - - TRBV28 CASSTLGARSSETEAFF TGTGCCAGCAGTACTCTGGGGGCGCGGTCATCGGAGACTGAAGCTTTCTTT
13 TRBJ2-7 - TRBD2 TRBV27 CASKTGTRNEQYF TGTGCCAGCAAAACCGGGACTAGAAACGAGCAGTACTTC
14 TRBJ1-2 - - TRBV28 CASSLLGENYGYTF TGTGCCAGCAGTCTGCTGGGGGAGAACTATGGCTACACCTTC
13 TRBJ2-7 - TRBD2 TRBV10-3 CATGLAATYEQYF TGTGCCACGGGACTAGCGGCGACCTACGAGCAGTACTTC
16 TRBJ2-1 - - TRBV27 CASNTRTQSSYNEQFF TGTGCCAGCAATACTAGGACTCAGAGCTCCTACAATGAGCAGTTCTTC
22 TRBJ2-6 - - TRBV10-3 CAISESTLETWAITSGANVLTF TGTGCCATCAGTGAGTCGACTTTAGAGACGTGGGCGATCACCTCTGGGGCCAACGTCCTGACTTTC
16 TRBJ1-2 - TRBD1 TRBV13 CASSSIDRATNYGYTF TGTGCCAGCAGCTCAATAGACAGGGCCACTAACTATGGCTACACCTTC
14 TRBJ2-7 - TRBD1 TRBV4-1 CASSPDRDSYEQYF TGCGCCAGCAGCCCGGACAGGGACTCCTACGAGCAGTACTTC
18 TRBJ2-3 - - TRBV9 CASSVGYRSAGSADTQYF TGTGCCAGCAGCGTAGGTTATAGGTCAGCGGGTAGCGCAGATACGCAGTATTTT
19 TRBJ2-4 - - TRBV27 CASSSHPSLAGNPKNIQYF TGTGCCAGCAGTTCACACCCTTCTCTAGCCGGGAACCCCAAAAACATTCAGTACTTC
15 TRBJ1-2 - TRBD1 TRBV28 CASSRNRGEGYGYTF TGTGCCAGCAGCCGCAACAGGGGAGAAGGGTATGGCTACACCTTC
16 TRBJ2-6 - - TRBV19 CASTAWGASGANVLTF TGTGCCAGTACCGCCTGGGGGGCGTCTGGGGCCAACGTCCTGACTTTC
13 TRBJ1-1 - - TRBV9 CASSVGGSTEAFF TGTGCCAGCAGCGTAGGCGGAAGCACTGAAGCTTTCTTT
17 TRBJ2-1 - - TRBV27 CASSLMSGPPTDNEQFF TGTGCCAGCAGTTTAATGTCAGGGCCCCCCACGGACAATGAGCAGTTCTTC
15 TRBJ2-7 - TRBD1 TRBV9 CASSSYRGSIYEQYF TGTGCCAGCAGCTCGTACAGGGGGTCAATCTACGAGCAGTACTTC
15 TRBJ2-3 - TRBD1 TRBV7-9 CASSLGQGAADTQYF TGTGCCAGCAGCCTGGGACAGGGGGCCGCAGATACGCAGTATTTT
12 TRBJ2-1 - - TRBV11-2 CASSSIAVGQFF TGTGCCAGCAGCTCCATTGCAGTCGGGCAGTTCTTC
13 TRBJ2-1 - - TRBV27 CASSFAFPDEQFF TGTGCCAGCAGTTTTGCCTTTCCCGATGAGCAGTTCTTC
14 TRBJ2-1 - - TRBV27 CASSLTKGSGEQFF TGTGCCAGCAGTTTAACAAAGGGCAGTGGTGAGCAGTTCTTC
19 TRBJ2-2 - - TRBV11-3 CASSPGPTSTSLNTGELFF TGTGCCAGCAGCCCGGGACCCACTTCTACCTCCCTGAACACCGGGGAGCTGTTTTTT
15 TRBJ2-7 - - TRBV7-9 CASSSPQKDWNEQYF TGTGCCAGCAGCTCACCACAAAAGGACTGGAACGAGCAGTACTTC
15 TRBJ1-3 - - TRBV5-6 CASSLRVFLGNTIYF TGTGCCAGCAGCTTGCGAGTATTCCTAGGAAACACCATATATTTT
15 TRBJ2-5 - - TRBV7-9 CASSLESGPRETQYF TGTGCCAGCAGCTTAGAGTCGGGACCGAGGGAGACCCAGTACTTC
14 TRBJ2-7 - - TRBV13 CASSSGGNSYEQYF TGTGCCAGCAGTTCGGGCGGTAACTCCTACGAGCAGTACTTC
11 TRBJ1-1 - TRBD1 TRBV2 CATNRGPEAFF TGTGCCACAAACAGGGGGCCTGAAGCTTTCTTT
14 TRBJ2-1 - - TRBV19 CASQGGPGRGMQFF TGTGCCAGCCAGGGAGGCCCTGGGCGAGGAATGCAGTTCTTC
14 TRBJ2-1 - - TRBV13 CASSFRQDYNEQFF TGTGCCAGCAGCTTCAGACAAGACTACAATGAGCAGTTCTTC
14 TRBJ2-2 - - TRBV6-5 CASSLGVGTGELFF TGTGCCAGCAGTTTAGGAGTCGGGACCGGGGAGCTGTTTTTT
15 TRBJ2-7 - TRBD2 TRBV13 CASSPTSGPTYEQYF TGTGCCAGCAGCCCGACTAGCGGCCCTACTTACGAGCAGTACTTC
16 TRBJ1-5 - - TRBV27 CASSLGSSGRNQPQHF TGTGCCAGCAGTTTGGGTAGCTCAGGGCGCAATCAGCCCCAGCATTTT
16 TRBJ1-5 - TRBD1 TRBV4-1 CASSAQGTSGNQPQHF TGCGCCAGCAGCGCACAGGGGACATCTGGCAATCAGCCCCAGCATTTT
13 TRBJ1-1 - - TRBV28 CASSFGAFTEAFF TGTGCCAGCAGTTTCGGGGCTTTCACTGAAGCTTTCTTT
17 TRBJ2-2 - - TRBV7-9 CASSLILGRGGTGELFF TGTGCCAGCAGCTTAATCCTCGGCAGGGGAGGCACCGGGGAGCTGTTTTTT
15 TRBJ2-7 - TRBD1 TRBV19 CASQLGQGDLYEQYF TGTGCCAGTCAACTCGGACAGGGGGATCTCTACGAGCAGTACTTC
13 TRBJ2-7 once - TRBV5-1 CASSLRATYEQYF TGCGCCAGCAGCTTAAGGGCGACCTACGAGCAGTACTTC
16 TRBJ2-7 - - TRBV28 CASSLPPEGGTYEQYF TGTGCCAGCAGTTTACCCCCCGAGGGCGGCACCTACGAGCAGTACTTC
14 TRBJ2-7 - - TRBV7-9 CASSSQSASYEQYF TGTGCCAGCAGCTCTCAGAGCGCGTCCTACGAGCAGTACTTC
21 TRBJ2-4 - TRBD1 TRBV4-1 CASSQSNPGQLSSVAKNIQYF TGCGCCAGCAGCCAGTCGAACCCGGGACAGCTCTCAAGTGTAGCCAAAAACATTCAGTACTTC
14 TRBJ2-7 - - TRBV4-1 CASSPGKGLYEQYF TGCGCCAGCAGCCCGGGTAAAGGACTCTACGAGCAGTACTTC